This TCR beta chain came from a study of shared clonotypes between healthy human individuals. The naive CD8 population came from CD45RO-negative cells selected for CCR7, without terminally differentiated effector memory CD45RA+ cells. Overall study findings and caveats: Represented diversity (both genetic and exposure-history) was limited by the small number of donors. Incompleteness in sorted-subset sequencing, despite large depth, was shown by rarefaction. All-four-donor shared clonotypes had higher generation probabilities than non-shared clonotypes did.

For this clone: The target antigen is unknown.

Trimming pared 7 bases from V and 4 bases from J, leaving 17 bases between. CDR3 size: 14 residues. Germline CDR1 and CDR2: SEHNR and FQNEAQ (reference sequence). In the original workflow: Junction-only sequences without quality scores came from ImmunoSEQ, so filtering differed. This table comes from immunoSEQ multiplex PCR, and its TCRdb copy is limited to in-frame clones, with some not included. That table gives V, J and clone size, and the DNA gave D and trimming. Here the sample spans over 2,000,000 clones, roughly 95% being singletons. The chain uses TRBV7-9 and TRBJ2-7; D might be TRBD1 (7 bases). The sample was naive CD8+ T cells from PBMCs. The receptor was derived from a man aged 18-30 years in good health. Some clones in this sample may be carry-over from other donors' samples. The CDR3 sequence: CASNDEAGGYEQYF. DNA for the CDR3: TGTGCCAGCAATGATGAAGCAGGGGGGTACGAGCAGTACTTC.